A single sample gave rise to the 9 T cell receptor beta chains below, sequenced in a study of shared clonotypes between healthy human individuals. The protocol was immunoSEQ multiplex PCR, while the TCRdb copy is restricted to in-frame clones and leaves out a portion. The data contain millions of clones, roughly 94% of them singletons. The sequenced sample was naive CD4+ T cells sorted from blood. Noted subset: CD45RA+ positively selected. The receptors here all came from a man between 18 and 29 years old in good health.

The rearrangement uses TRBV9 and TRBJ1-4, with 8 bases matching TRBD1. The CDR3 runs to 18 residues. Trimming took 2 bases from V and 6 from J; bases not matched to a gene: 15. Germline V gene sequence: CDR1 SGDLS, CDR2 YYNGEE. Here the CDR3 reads CASSVPRKDREGDEKLFF. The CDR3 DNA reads TGTGCCAGCAGCGTTCCCCGAAAGGACAGGGAAGGGGATGAAAAACTGTTTTTT.

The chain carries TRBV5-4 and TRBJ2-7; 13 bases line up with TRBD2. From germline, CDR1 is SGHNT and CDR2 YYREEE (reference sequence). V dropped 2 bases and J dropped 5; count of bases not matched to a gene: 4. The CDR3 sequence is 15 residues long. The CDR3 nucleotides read TGTGCCAGCAGCTTAAGGACTAGCGGGAGCGACGAGCAGTACTTC. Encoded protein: CASSLRTSGSDEQYF.

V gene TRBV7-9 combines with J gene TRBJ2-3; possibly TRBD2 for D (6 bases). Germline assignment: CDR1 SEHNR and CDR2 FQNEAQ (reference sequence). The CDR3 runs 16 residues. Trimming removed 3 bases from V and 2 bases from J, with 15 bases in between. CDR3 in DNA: TGTGCCAGCAGCTTTGGCGGGCGCGGGGACACAGATACGCAGTATTTT. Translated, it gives CASSFGGRGDTDTQYF. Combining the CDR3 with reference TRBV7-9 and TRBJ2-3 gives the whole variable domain DTGVSQNPRHKITKRGQNVTFRCDPISEHNRLYWYRQTLGQGPEFLTYFQNEAQLEKSRLLSDRFSAERPKGSFSTLEIQRTEQGDSAMYLCASSFGGRGDTDTQYFGPGTRLTVL.

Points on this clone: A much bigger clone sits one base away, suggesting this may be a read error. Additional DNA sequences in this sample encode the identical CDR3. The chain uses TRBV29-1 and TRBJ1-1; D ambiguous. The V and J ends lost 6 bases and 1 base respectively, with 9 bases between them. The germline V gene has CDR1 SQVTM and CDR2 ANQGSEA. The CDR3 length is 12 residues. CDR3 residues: CSVSDGNTEAFF. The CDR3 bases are TGCAGCGTCTCCGACGGGAACACTGAAGCTTTCTTT.

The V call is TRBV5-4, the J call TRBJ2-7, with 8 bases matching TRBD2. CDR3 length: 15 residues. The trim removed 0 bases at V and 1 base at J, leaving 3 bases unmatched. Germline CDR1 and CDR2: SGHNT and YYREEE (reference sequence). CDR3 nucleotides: TGTGCCAGCAGCTTGGCGTCTAGCGGGTCCTACGAGCAGTACTTC. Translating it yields CASSLASSGSYEQYF.

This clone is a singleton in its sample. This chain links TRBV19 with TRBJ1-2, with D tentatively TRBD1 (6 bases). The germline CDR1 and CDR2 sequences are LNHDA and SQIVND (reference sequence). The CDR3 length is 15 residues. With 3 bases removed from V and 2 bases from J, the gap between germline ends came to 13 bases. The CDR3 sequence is CASSIGTLVNYGYTF. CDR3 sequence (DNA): TGTGCCAGTAGTATCGGGACACTAGTGAACTATGGCTACACCTTC.

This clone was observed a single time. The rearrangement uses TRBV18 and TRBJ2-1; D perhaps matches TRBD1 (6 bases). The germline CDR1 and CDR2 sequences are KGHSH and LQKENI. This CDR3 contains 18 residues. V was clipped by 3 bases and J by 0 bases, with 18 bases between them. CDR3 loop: CASSPMYAGAISYNEQFF. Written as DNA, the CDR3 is TGTGCCAGCTCACCGATGTATGCAGGGGCGATCTCCTACAATGAGCAGTTCTTC.

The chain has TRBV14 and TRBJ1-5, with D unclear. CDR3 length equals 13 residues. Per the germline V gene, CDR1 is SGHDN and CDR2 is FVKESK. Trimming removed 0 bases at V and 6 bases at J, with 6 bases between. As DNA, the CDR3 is TGTGCCAGCAGCCAAGATTGGCGTCAGCCCCAGCATTTT. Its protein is CASSQDWRQPQHF.

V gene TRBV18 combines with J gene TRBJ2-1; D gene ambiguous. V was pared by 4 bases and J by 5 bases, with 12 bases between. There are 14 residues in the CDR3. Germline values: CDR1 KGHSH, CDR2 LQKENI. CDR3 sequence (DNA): TGTGCCAGCTCACTCGCTGGGGTGGACAATGAGCAGTTCTTC. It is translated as CASSLAGVDNEQFF.